This T cell receptor (beta chain) was recorded in a study of cytomegalovirus exposure and HLA in healthy donors. CDR1 is SGHRS, CDR2 YFSETQ, per germline. The CDR3 is 16 residues long. V shed 3 bases, J shed 0 bases, and the junction held 9 bases outside the gene matches. Study results and limitations: The study labeled more than 150 TCR beta chains cytomegalovirus-associated. Follow-up analysis later connected one missense variant in DCLRE1C with trimming of TCR beta V- and J-genes.

A note on this clone: No antigen is known for it.

The PCR had 60 Vbeta and 13 Jbeta primers. Produced via immunoSEQ multiplex PCR; TCRdb's table is partial and in-frame only. The sample lists about 200,000 clones, approximately 83% occurring once. What was sequenced was PBMCs. This TCR came from a girl under 18 in good health and CMV-seronegative. The gene calls are TRBV5-1 and TRBJ2-7; 7 bases are shared with TRBD2. CDR3: CASSSPRDYSSYEQYF. CDR3 bases: TGCGCCAGCAGCTCCCCCCGGGACTATTCCTCCTACGAGCAGTACTTC.